A selection of T cell receptor beta chains follows, all from one sample in a study of T cell repertoires in cytomegalovirus infection. TCRdb reprocessed the reads via MiXCR and lists one record per CDR3 protein. The sample has roughly 640,000 distinct CDR3 sequences, roughly 26% seen once. Material: CD8+ T cells from PBMCs. These receptors originate from a human donor in good health (CMV status not recorded). Some clones in this sample may be carry-over from other donors' samples. The CDR3 runs from the conserved cysteine through the conserved F or W. Each record gives: CDR3 length, J gene, V gene, CDR3 protein.

15,TRBJ1-4,TRBV14,CASNGQGTTNEKLFF
15,TRBJ2-1,TRBV28,CASSLLAGSLNEQFF
13,TRBJ2-7,TRBV7-9,CASRRDWEHEQYF
18,TRBJ1-6,TRBV6-6,CASSYSIRESSYNSPLHF
16,TRBJ2-7,TRBV6-5,CASSYSGAGGHYEQYF
16,TRBJ2-2,TRBV7-2,CVSNKNRRPNTGELFF
14,TRBJ2-7,TRBV3-1,CASSPVGRTYEQYF
13,TRBJ2-7,TRBV29-1,CSVVLSESYEQYF
13,TRBJ2-1,TRBV6-1,CASSGRIYNEQFF
17,TRBJ2-1,TRBV19,CASSPTSGGDSYNEQFF
17,TRBJ1-1,TRBV27,CASSLERYRGPGTEAFF
16,TRBJ2-1,TRBV29-1,CSVEGLAGASYNEQFF
16,TRBJ2-1,TRBV7-9,CASSPTPGLAVDEQFF
17,TRBJ2-5,TRBV7-8,CASSLGAGAGGKETQYF
15,TRBJ2-1,TRBV4-1,CASSQRGGDPREQFF
13,TRBJ2-7,TRBV14,CASSTRTRYEQYF
13,TRBJ2-2,TRBV9,CASSVDEAGELFF
16,TRBJ2-5,TRBV11-2,CASSTASGGAEETQYF
15,TRBJ2-1,TRBV7-9,CVSSLGGTVYNEQFF
18,TRBJ1-3,TRBV28,CASSTPYRDRSSGNTIYF